Listed below are T cell receptor beta chains from one sample, sequenced in a study of Ad26.COV2.S vaccination and SARS-CoV-2 variants. Sequenced by immunoSEQ multiplex PCR; TCRdb stores in-frame clones only, minus some. Of about 140,000 clones in the sample, just over 85% are singletons; the top ten hold 5%. The material sequenced was peripheral blood, taken after recovery from COVID-19. The receptors shown here come from a human donor who had recovered from COVID-19. The CDR3 runs from the conserved cysteine through the conserved F or W. D genes are given only for firm matches. Size tells how often a clone was seen (once, few, many) or the class of an expanded clone, and some rows leave it out.

V gene	clone size	J gene	D gene	CDR3 DNA	CDR3 protein
TRBV21-1	.	TRBJ2-1	.	TGTGCCAGCAGCAAAGCAAAAACCGGGACAGGGGCCTACAATGAGCAGTTCTTC	CASSKAKTGTGAYNEQFF
TRBV4-1	few	TRBJ1-2	TRBD1	TGCGCCAGCAGCCCCCGACAGGGGGCGATTTGGGGCTACACCTTC	CASSPRQGAIWGYTF
TRBV7-8	.	TRBJ1-5	.	TGTGCCAGCAGCTTAGCTCCAGGGGCCCCCGGGGGCAATCAGCCCCAGCATTTT	CASSLAPGAPGGNQPQHF
TRBV6-2/TRBV6-3	.	TRBJ2-5	TRBD1	TGTGCCAGCAGTCTAGGGAAGGGGGCATCGGTAGAGACCCAGTACTTC	CASSLGKGASVETQYF
TRBV28	.	TRBJ2-6	.	TGTGCCAGCAGCGACTCTGGGGCCAACGTCCTGACTTTC	CASSDSGANVLTF
TRBV19	.	TRBJ1-5	.	TGTGCCAGTAGTATCGGGGGAAATCGGCCCCAGCATTTT	CASSIGGNRPQHF
TRBV24-1	.	TRBJ1-2	TRBD1	TGTGCCACCAGTGATTACAGGGGCGGCTACACCTTC	CATSDYRGGYTF
TRBV5-3	.	TRBJ1-1	TRBD1	TGTGCCAGAAGCTTGGGACGACAGGGGGCACGGGACACTGAAGCTTTCTTT	CARSLGRQGARDTEAFF
TRBV7-2	.	TRBJ2-2	.	TGTGCCAGCAGCTCCCCCGGGGGCACCGGGGAGCTGTTTTTT	CASSSPGGTGELFF
TRBV19	.	TRBJ2-7	TRBD1	TGTGCCAGTAGTATCCAACAGGGGATCGAGCAGTACTTC	CASSIQQGIEQYF
TRBV5-1	once	TRBJ2-1	.	TGCGCCAGCAGCCTAGCCTCGAGGGGTAATGAGCAGTTCTTC	CASSLASRGNEQFF
TRBV11-2	.	TRBJ1-6	.	TGTGCCAGCAGCTTAGCCGGGACCGCTTCACCCCTCCACTTT	CASSLAGTASPLHF
TRBV30	.	TRBJ1-1	.	TGTGCCTGGTATCCGGGATACACTGAAGCTTTCTTT	CAWYPGYTEAFF
TRBV27	once	TRBJ2-1	TRBD2	TGTGCCAGCAGTTTTTCCTATAGCGGGGATGAGCAGTTCTTC	CASSFSYSGDEQFF
TRBV6-2/TRBV6-3	.	TRBJ1-1	.	TGTGCCAGCAGTTACGATTCTGTCCAGTACACTGAAGCTTTCTTT	CASSYDSVQYTEAFF
TRBV5-5	.	TRBJ1-2	TRBD1	TGTGCCAGCAGCCCCGAACCGACAGGGGGTAATGGCTACACCTTC	CASSPEPTGGNGYTF
TRBV28	.	TRBJ1-1	TRBD1	TGTGCCAGCAAACAGGGGTACACTGAAGCTTTCTTT	CASKQGYTEAFF
TRBV6-5	once	TRBJ2-5	.	TGTGCCAGCTCGAAGGGACCCATTGAAGAGACCCAGTACTTC	CASSKGPIEETQYF
TRBV11-2	.	TRBJ2-1	TRBD2	TGTGCCAGCAGCCCCCAGCGGGGGGGCAATGAGCAGTTCTTC	CASSPQRGGNEQFF
TRBV2	.	TRBJ1-6	TRBD1	TGTGCCAGACGACGACAGGGTTCTCAATCACCCCTCCACTTT	CARRRQGSQSPLHF
TRBV29-1	.	TRBJ2-7	.	TGCAGCGTTGAATCGTGGGGGGCTTCACTCTCCTACGAGCAGTACTTC	CSVESWGASLSYEQYF
TRBV5-1	.	TRBJ2-7	.	TGCGCCAGCAGCGCCTATGGGGGTGAATACGAGCAGTACTTC	CASSAYGGEYEQYF
TRBV7-9	.	TRBJ1-1	TRBD1	TGTGCCAGCAGCACCGCGACAGGGGTGAACACTGAAGCTTTCTTT	CASSTATGVNTEAFF
TRBV5-1	.	TRBJ2-5	.	TGCGCCAGCAGGGTGGGTTCCGAGACCCAGTACTTC	CASRVGSETQYF
TRBV3-1/TRBV3-2	.	TRBJ1-1	TRBD1	TGTGCCAGCAGCCGGACAGGGGGGAACACTGAAGCTTTCTTT	CASSRTGGNTEAFF
TRBV5-1	few	TRBJ2-2	TRBD2	TGCGCCAGCAGCTTCTCGCGGGGGAGCGAGGGGGAGCTGTTTTTT	CASSFSRGSEGELFF
TRBV19	.	TRBJ1-3	TRBD1	TGTGCCAGTAGACCGGGACAGACTTTCTCTGGAAACACCATATATTTT	CASRPGQTFSGNTIYF
TRBV3-1/TRBV3-2	many	TRBJ1-2	.	TGTGCCAGCAGCCAAGACGCGCAGGACCCCCCTGGCTACACCTTC	CASSQDAQDPPGYTF
TRBV19	.	TRBJ1-2	.	TGTGCCAGTAGTATAGGGGCAGGCACCTTCGGCTACACCTTC	CASSIGAGTFGYTF
TRBV6-6	.	TRBJ2-7	TRBD1	TGTGCCAGCAGAAACCCGGGACAGGGCTACGAGCAGTACTTC	CASRNPGQGYEQYF
TRBV9	.	TRBJ1-2	.	TGTGCCAGCAGCGGACAGGAGAGAACTCTTAACTATGGCTACACCTTC	CASSGQERTLNYGYTF
TRBV7-9	.	TRBJ2-7	.	TGTGCCAGCAGCCAGCGAGACGGCTCCTACGAGCAGTACTTC	CASSQRDGSYEQYF
TRBV5-4	.	TRBJ1-1	.	TGTGCCAGCAGCCAAGGGGCGACTGAAGCTTTCTTT	CASSQGATEAFF
TRBV5-6	.	TRBJ2-7	.	TGTGCCAGCAGCTTAGAGAGGGGATACGAGCAGTACTTC	CASSLERGYEQYF
TRBV7-9	.	TRBJ1-4	.	TGTGCCAGCAGCTTAGCAGATAATGAAAAACTGTTTTTT	CASSLADNEKLFF
TRBV10-3	.	TRBJ1-1	.	TGTGCCATCTCAGGACACACTGAAGCTTTCTTT	CAISGHTEAFF
TRBV19	.	TRBJ2-3	.	TGTGCCAGTAGTATTCTTGCGTGGGGCAGCGGTGAAGATACGCAGTATTTT	CASSILAWGSGEDTQYF
TRBV4-3	.	TRBJ2-1	.	TGCGCCAGCAGCGCTCTTTATTCCCCTTACAATGAGCAGTTCTTC	CASSALYSPYNEQFF
TRBV28	.	TRBJ2-2	TRBD1	TGTGCCAGCCTAGGCCGGGACAGCGGGGAGCTGTTTTTT	CASLGRDSGELFF
TRBV7-2	once	TRBJ1-2	.	TGTGCCAGCAGCTTGAGAGGGGGTGCTAACTATGGCTACACCTTC	CASSLRGGANYGYTF
TRBV27	few	TRBJ1-2	.	TGTGCCAGCAGAGCCGCCCCCCCCACTACCTATGGCTACACCTTC	CASRAAPPTTYGYTF
TRBV6-5	.	TRBJ1-1	.	TGTGCCAGCAGCTGGACACTTTTGGACACTGAAGCTTTCTTT	CASSWTLLDTEAFF
TRBV29-1	.	TRBJ1-2	TRBD1	TGCAGCGTCGAGGGGGCTGGCTACACCTTC	CSVEGAGYTF
TRBV4-3	.	TRBJ1-2	.	TGCGCCAGCAGCCAAGACAGGGGAGGGAGCTATGGCTACACCTTC	CASSQDRGGSYGYTF
TRBV28	.	TRBJ1-2	.	TGTGCCAGCAGCCCAGGGACAAAGAACTATGGCTACACCTTC	CASSPGTKNYGYTF
TRBV27	once	TRBJ1-4	.	TGTGCCAGCAGTTTGGCGACAGCGGAGGGAAAACTGTTTTTT	CASSLATAEGKLFF
TRBV10-1	once	TRBJ1-3	TRBD1	TGCGCCAGCAGTGATGGACAGGGTCCAAACACCATATATTTT	CASSDGQGPNTIYF
TRBV13	.	TRBJ2-3	.	TGTGCCAGCAGCTCGTATAAAGATACGCAGTATTTT	CASSSYKDTQYF
TRBV5-1	few	TRBJ1-4	.	TGCGCCAGCAGCCACGGGTCTTTACAGGAAGAAAAACTGTTTTTT	CASSHGSLQEEKLFF